A selection of T cell receptor beta chains follows, all from one sample in a study of control samples from healthy donors and cancer patients. Sequenced by immunoSEQ multiplex PCR; TCRdb stores in-frame clones only, minus some. The sample lists around 180,000 clones, around 88% occurring once. Sequencing used blood. These receptors were obtained from a woman in her 30s in good health. Both conserved end residues are part of each CDR3. Each record gives: D gene, clone size, J gene, V gene, CDR3 protein, CDR3 DNA. D genes are given only for firm matches. A clone size is listed for some rows: how often the clone was seen (once, few, many), or a class if it is expanded.

d_call: -
clone_size: -
j_call: TRBJ1-1
v_call: TRBV18
cdr3_aa: CASSPIDRRPEAFF
cdr3_nt: TGTGCCAGCTCACCCATCGACAGAAGGCCTGAAGCTTTCTTT

d_call: TRBD1
clone_size: -
j_call: TRBJ1-6
v_call: TRBV27
cdr3_aa: CASTWGTENSPLHF
cdr3_nt: TGTGCCAGCACCTGGGGGACAGAAAATTCACCCCTCCACTTT

d_call: -
clone_size: -
j_call: TRBJ1-1
v_call: TRBV5-1
cdr3_aa: CASSFFASGMKNTEAFF
cdr3_nt: TGCGCCAGCAGCTTTTTCGCTTCGGGGATGAAGAACACTGAAGCTTTCTTT

d_call: TRBD1
clone_size: medium-sized
j_call: TRBJ1-4
v_call: TRBV15
cdr3_aa: CATSRQTGANEKLFF
cdr3_nt: TGTGCCACCAGCAGGCAGACAGGGGCTAATGAAAAACTGTTTTTT

d_call: TRBD1
clone_size: -
j_call: TRBJ2-1
v_call: TRBV28
cdr3_aa: CASSWWDRGNEQFF
cdr3_nt: TGTGCCAGCAGTTGGTGGGACAGGGGTAATGAGCAGTTCTTC

d_call: -
clone_size: -
j_call: TRBJ1-2
v_call: TRBV27
cdr3_aa: CASSPGEGVYGYTF
cdr3_nt: TGTGCCAGCAGCCCCGGGGAGGGGGTCTATGGCTACACCTTC

d_call: -
clone_size: -
j_call: TRBJ2-2
v_call: TRBV2
cdr3_aa: CASSEVEESTGELFF
cdr3_nt: TGTGCCAGCAGTGAAGTGGAGGAGAGCACCGGGGAGCTGTTTTTT

d_call: -
clone_size: -
j_call: TRBJ2-3
v_call: TRBV2
cdr3_aa: CASSVEGGVNSDTQYF
cdr3_nt: TGTGCCAGCAGTGTAGAAGGGGGGGTTAATTCAGATACGCAGTATTTT

d_call: -
clone_size: few
j_call: TRBJ1-2
v_call: TRBV5-1
cdr3_aa: CASSLGGTEGYTF
cdr3_nt: TGCGCCAGCAGCTTGGGGGGTACGGAGGGCTACACCTTC

d_call: -
clone_size: -
j_call: TRBJ1-2
v_call: TRBV28
cdr3_aa: CASGPGGGF
cdr3_nt: TGTGCCAGCGGCCCCGGCGGTGGCTTC

d_call: TRBD1
clone_size: -
j_call: TRBJ2-4
v_call: TRBV3-1/TRBV3-2
cdr3_aa: CASSPRTGLAKNIQYF
cdr3_nt: TGTGCCAGCAGCCCCCGGACAGGGCTAGCCAAAAACATTCAGTACTTC

d_call: -
clone_size: -
j_call: TRBJ2-7
v_call: TRBV19
cdr3_aa: CASSRPGGLLYEQYF
cdr3_nt: TGTGCCAGTAGTCGTCCCGGAGGCCTCCTCTACGAGCAGTACTTC

d_call: TRBD2
clone_size: -
j_call: TRBJ2-5
v_call: TRBV6-4
cdr3_aa: CASSSERGETQYF
cdr3_nt: TGTGCCAGCAGCTCGGAGCGGGGGGAGACCCAGTACTTC

d_call: -
clone_size: once
j_call: TRBJ2-7
v_call: TRBV28
cdr3_aa: CASSLRASPDYEQYF
cdr3_nt: TGTGCCAGCAGTTTAAGGGCTAGCCCCGACTACGAGCAGTACTTC

d_call: -
clone_size: -
j_call: TRBJ2-7
v_call: TRBV10-3
cdr3_aa: CAISESGGEVENEQYF
cdr3_nt: TGTGCCATCAGTGAGTCTGGGGGAGAGGTTGAAAACGAGCAGTACTTC

d_call: TRBD1
clone_size: -
j_call: TRBJ2-2
v_call: TRBV5-5
cdr3_aa: CASSSGQGIGELFF
cdr3_nt: TGTGCCAGCAGCTCGGGACAGGGGATCGGGGAGCTGTTTTTT

d_call: -
clone_size: -
j_call: TRBJ1-3
v_call: TRBV7-7
cdr3_aa: CASSLAGAGNTIYF
cdr3_nt: TGTGCTAGCAGCTTAGCAGGGGCCGGAAACACCATATATTTT

d_call: -
clone_size: -
j_call: TRBJ2-1
v_call: TRBV7-9
cdr3_aa: CASGAGAGEQFF
cdr3_nt: TGTGCCAGCGGGGCGGGGGCTGGTGAGCAGTTCTTC

d_call: TRBD2
clone_size: -
j_call: TRBJ2-3
v_call: TRBV27
cdr3_aa: CASRKGAGGPVDTQYF
cdr3_nt: TGTGCCAGCCGCAAGGGGGCGGGAGGGCCGGTGGATACGCAGTATTTT

d_call: TRBD1
clone_size: -
j_call: TRBJ1-2
v_call: TRBV5-4
cdr3_aa: CASSQTKSAQGAGNYGYTF
cdr3_nt: TGTGCCAGCAGCCAAACCAAAAGCGCACAGGGGGCGGGGAACTATGGCTACACCTTC

d_call: -
clone_size: -
j_call: TRBJ2-2
v_call: TRBV4-1
cdr3_aa: CASSQALAGELFF
cdr3_nt: TGCGCCAGCAGCCAAGCGTTGGCCGGGGAGCTGTTTTTT

d_call: -
clone_size: -
j_call: TRBJ1-3
v_call: TRBV9
cdr3_aa: CASSVGAGAIGNTIYF
cdr3_nt: TGTGCCAGCAGCGTAGGAGCAGGGGCCATTGGAAACACCATATATTTT

d_call: -
clone_size: -
j_call: TRBJ2-7
v_call: TRBV27
cdr3_aa: CASSLSTSYEQYF
cdr3_nt: TGTGCCAGCAGTTTATCAACAAGCTACGAGCAGTACTTC

d_call: TRBD1
clone_size: -
j_call: TRBJ2-2
v_call: TRBV5-6
cdr3_aa: CASSQGVQAGELFF
cdr3_nt: TGTGCCAGCAGCCAGGGGGTTCAAGCCGGGGAGCTGTTTTTT

d_call: -
clone_size: -
j_call: TRBJ1-1
v_call: TRBV10-3
cdr3_aa: CAISEANSLNTEAFF
cdr3_nt: TGTGCCATCAGTGAAGCGAACAGCCTGAACACTGAAGCTTTCTTT

d_call: TRBD1
clone_size: -
j_call: TRBJ2-7
v_call: TRBV12-3/TRBV12-4
cdr3_aa: CASRGQGEWQYF
cdr3_nt: TGTGCCAGCAGAGGACAGGGCGAATGGCAGTACTTC

d_call: TRBD2
clone_size: few
j_call: TRBJ2-5
v_call: TRBV5-1
cdr3_aa: CASSLGDGTSGRRSETQYF
cdr3_nt: TGCGCCAGCAGCTTAGGGGACGGGACTAGCGGGAGGAGGTCGGAGACCCAGTACTTC

d_call: TRBD1
clone_size: -
j_call: TRBJ1-1
v_call: TRBV18
cdr3_aa: CASSPTDRDTEAFF
cdr3_nt: TGTGCCAGCTCACCGACAGACAGGGACACTGAAGCTTTCTTT

d_call: TRBD1
clone_size: -
j_call: TRBJ2-3
v_call: TRBV19
cdr3_aa: CASSPGTGFTDTQYF
cdr3_nt: TGTGCCAGTAGTCCTGGGACAGGGTTTACAGATACGCAGTATTTT

d_call: TRBD1
clone_size: -
j_call: TRBJ2-6
v_call: TRBV7-2
cdr3_aa: CASSPGQGTYSGANVLTF
cdr3_nt: TGTGCCAGCAGCCCGGGACAGGGGACCTACTCTGGGGCCAACGTCCTGACTTTC

d_call: TRBD1
clone_size: few
j_call: TRBJ2-1
v_call: TRBV5-5
cdr3_aa: CASSTEGGEYNEQFF
cdr3_nt: TGTGCCAGCAGCACGGAAGGGGGCGAGTACAATGAGCAGTTCTTC

d_call: -
clone_size: -
j_call: TRBJ1-2
v_call: TRBV28
cdr3_aa: CATLVWGGNGYTF
cdr3_nt: TGTGCCACCCTCGTTTGGGGGGGGAATGGCTACACCTTC

d_call: -
clone_size: -
j_call: TRBJ2-7
v_call: TRBV28
cdr3_aa: CASSLGGTYEQYF
cdr3_nt: TGTGCCAGCAGTTTAGGGGGAACGTACGAGCAGTACTTC

d_call: -
clone_size: -
j_call: TRBJ1-4
v_call: TRBV19
cdr3_aa: CASSIRPGRRGTNEKLFF
cdr3_nt: TGTGCCAGTAGTATTCGTCCAGGGAGGAGAGGAACTAATGAAAAACTGTTTTTT

d_call: -
clone_size: -
j_call: TRBJ2-5
v_call: TRBV7-8
cdr3_aa: CASSWSRETQYF
cdr3_nt: TGTGCCAGCAGCTGGTCCCGGGAGACCCAGTACTTC

d_call: -
clone_size: -
j_call: TRBJ1-1
v_call: TRBV12-3/TRBV12-4
cdr3_aa: CASSLGWNTEAFF
cdr3_nt: TGTGCCAGCAGTTTAGGTTGGAACACTGAAGCTTTCTTT

d_call: TRBD1
clone_size: once
j_call: TRBJ1-1
v_call: TRBV12-3/TRBV12-4
cdr3_aa: CASRTPGQGLAFF
cdr3_nt: TGTGCCAGCAGAACGCCGGGACAGGGGTTGGCTTTCTTT

d_call: TRBD2
clone_size: once
j_call: TRBJ2-7
v_call: TRBV5-5
cdr3_aa: CASSDPGLASYEQYF
cdr3_nt: TGTGCCAGCAGTGATCCGGGACTAGCATCCTACGAGCAGTACTTC

d_call: TRBD2
clone_size: few
j_call: TRBJ2-1
v_call: TRBV2
cdr3_aa: CASRTSGAYNEQFF
cdr3_nt: TGTGCCAGCAGAACTAGCGGGGCCTACAATGAGCAGTTCTTC

d_call: -
clone_size: -
j_call: TRBJ2-7
v_call: TRBV10-3
cdr3_aa: CAISEEVASATYEQYF
cdr3_nt: TGTGCCATCAGTGAAGAGGTAGCTAGCGCAACCTACGAGCAGTACTTC

d_call: -
clone_size: few
j_call: TRBJ1-6
v_call: TRBV7-6
cdr3_aa: CASSPLTGNHNSPLHF
cdr3_nt: TGTGCCAGCAGCCCTTTAACAGGGAACCATAATTCACCCCTCCACTTT

d_call: -
clone_size: -
j_call: TRBJ1-2
v_call: TRBV3-1/TRBV3-2
cdr3_aa: CASSQEWVGYRLNFFYGYTF
cdr3_nt: TGTGCCAGCAGCCAAGAATGGGTTGGCTACAGGCTAAATTTTTTCTATGGCTACACCTTC

d_call: -
clone_size: -
j_call: TRBJ2-1
v_call: TRBV13
cdr3_aa: CATLYNEQFF
cdr3_nt: TGTGCCACCTTATACAATGAGCAGTTCTTC

d_call: TRBD2
clone_size: few
j_call: TRBJ2-5
v_call: TRBV7-9
cdr3_aa: CASRLGTSGRKEETQYF
cdr3_nt: TGTGCCAGCAGATTGGGGACTAGCGGGAGGAAAGAAGAGACCCAGTACTTC

d_call: TRBD2
clone_size: -
j_call: TRBJ2-4
v_call: TRBV5-1
cdr3_aa: CASSVSGLAGGVKNIQYF
cdr3_nt: TGCGCCAGCAGCGTCTCGGGACTAGCGGGAGGGGTCAAAAACATTCAGTACTTC

d_call: TRBD1
clone_size: -
j_call: TRBJ2-4
v_call: TRBV19
cdr3_aa: CASSIWGQGLAKNIQYF
cdr3_nt: TGTGCCAGTAGTATATGGGGACAGGGCCTTGCCAAAAACATTCAGTACTTC

d_call: TRBD2
clone_size: -
j_call: TRBJ2-1
v_call: TRBV5-1
cdr3_aa: CASSLAPSGSSDNEQFF
cdr3_nt: TGCGCCAGCAGCTTGGCCCCTAGCGGGAGTAGTGACAATGAGCAGTTCTTC

d_call: TRBD1
clone_size: -
j_call: TRBJ2-1
v_call: TRBV19
cdr3_aa: CASGEGASSYNEQFF
cdr3_nt: TGTGCCAGTGGTGAGGGGGCTAGCTCCTACAATGAGCAGTTCTTC

d_call: -
clone_size: few
j_call: TRBJ1-1
v_call: TRBV27
cdr3_aa: CASSLGGVTEAFF
cdr3_nt: TGTGCCAGCAGTTTGGGGGGGGTCACTGAAGCTTTCTTT

d_call: TRBD1
clone_size: once
j_call: TRBJ2-7
v_call: TRBV2
cdr3_aa: CASTFSMGQAVMGEQYF
cdr3_nt: TGTGCCAGCACCTTCTCCATGGGACAGGCCGTGATGGGGGAGCAGTACTTC

d_call: -
clone_size: -
j_call: TRBJ1-1
v_call: TRBV13
cdr3_aa: CASSFQGSAEAFF
cdr3_nt: TGTGCCAGCAGCTTCCAGGGGAGCGCTGAAGCTTTCTTT

d_call: -
clone_size: -
j_call: TRBJ2-1
v_call: TRBV7-2
cdr3_aa: CASTAVQGEQFF
cdr3_nt: TGTGCCAGTACGGCGGTGCAGGGTGAGCAGTTCTTC

d_call: -
clone_size: -
j_call: TRBJ2-2
v_call: TRBV27
cdr3_aa: CASSWFPITGELFF
cdr3_nt: TGTGCCAGCAGTTGGTTCCCGATCACCGGGGAGCTGTTTTTT

d_call: -
clone_size: -
j_call: TRBJ2-2
v_call: TRBV6-5
cdr3_aa: CASSWRNTGELFF
cdr3_nt: TGTGCCAGCTCTTGGAGGAACACCGGGGAGCTGTTTTTT

d_call: TRBD1
clone_size: -
j_call: TRBJ1-3
v_call: TRBV30
cdr3_aa: CAWRGQGARNTIYF
cdr3_nt: TGTGCCTGGAGGGGACAGGGGGCTAGAAACACCATATATTTT

d_call: TRBD1
clone_size: -
j_call: TRBJ2-1
v_call: TRBV6-1
cdr3_aa: CASSENRGVDEQFF
cdr3_nt: TGTGCCAGCAGTGAAAACAGGGGGGTCGATGAGCAGTTCTTC

d_call: -
clone_size: -
j_call: TRBJ2-2
v_call: TRBV5-1
cdr3_aa: CASSSIAVRNTGELFF
cdr3_nt: TGCGCCAGCAGCTCCATAGCGGTGAGGAACACCGGGGAGCTGTTTTTT